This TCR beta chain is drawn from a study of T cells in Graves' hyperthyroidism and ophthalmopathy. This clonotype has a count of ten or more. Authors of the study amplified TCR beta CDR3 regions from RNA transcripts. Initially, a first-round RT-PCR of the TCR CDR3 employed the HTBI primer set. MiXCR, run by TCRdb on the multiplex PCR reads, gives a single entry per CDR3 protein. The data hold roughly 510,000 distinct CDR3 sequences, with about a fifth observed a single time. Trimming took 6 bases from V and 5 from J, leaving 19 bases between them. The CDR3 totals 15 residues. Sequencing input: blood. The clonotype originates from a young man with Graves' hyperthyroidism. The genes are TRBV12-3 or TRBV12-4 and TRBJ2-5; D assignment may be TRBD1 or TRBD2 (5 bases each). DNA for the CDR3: TGTGCCAGCAGGGTCGGGGCTCTTGATGGGGAGACCCAGTACTTC. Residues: CASRVGALDGETQYF.